The rows below give T cell receptor beta chains drawn from one sample of a study of blood T cell repertoires in COVID-19. The repertoire was sequenced with immunoSEQ multiplex PCR; TCRdb's copy has only in-frame clones and lacks some. This sample has fewer than 250,000 clones, with around 90% found just once. The sequenced material came from PBMCs or T cells enriched from blood (not recorded which). The source is a man between 50 and 59 years old who had been exposed to COVID-19. Both conserved end residues are part of each CDR3. The D gene is left open where the match is weak. The size of a clone is reported for some rows only, either as once, few or many, or as a class for expanded clones.

J: TRBJ1-2
size: NA
D: NA
V: TRBV3-1/TRBV3-2
DNA: TGTGCCAGCAGCCAAGAAATAGGGGGTCGCTATGGCTACACCTTC
CDR3: CASSQEIGGRYGYTF

J: TRBJ2-3
size: few
D: TRBD1
V: TRBV3-1/TRBV3-2
DNA: TGTGCCAGCAGCCTTCAGAGAGGGGGACAGGGCACAGATACGCAGTATTTT
CDR3: CASSLQRGGQGTDTQYF

J: TRBJ1-4
size: NA
D: TRBD1
V: TRBV3-1/TRBV3-2
DNA: TGTGCCAGCAGCCACTCCGGGACAGGGCTTGAAAAACTGTTTTTT
CDR3: CASSHSGTGLEKLFF

J: TRBJ2-1
size: NA
D: TRBD2
V: TRBV7-3
DNA: TGTGCCAGCAGCGAGGGGACTACCTCATTCGGTGAGCAGTTCTTC
CDR3: CASSEGTTSFGEQFF

J: TRBJ1-5
size: NA
D: NA
V: TRBV10-3
DNA: TGTGCCATCAGTGAGTCGACGGGGAATCAGCCCCAGCATTTT
CDR3: CAISESTGNQPQHF

J: TRBJ2-5
size: NA
D: NA
V: TRBV7-3
DNA: TGTGCCAGCAGCTCCCTTACGGGAGAGACCCAGTACTTC
CDR3: CASSSLTGETQYF

J: TRBJ2-1
size: NA
D: NA
V: TRBV6-4
DNA: TGTGCCAGCAGTGTAGCGTCCACCTACAATGAGCAGTTCTTC
CDR3: CASSVASTYNEQFF

J: TRBJ2-5
size: NA
D: NA
V: TRBV18
DNA: TGTGCCAGCTCACGCGGACAGCCAGAGACCCAGTACTTC
CDR3: CASSRGQPETQYF

J: TRBJ2-1
size: NA
D: NA
V: TRBV28
DNA: TGTGCCAGCAGTCAGCGCGTACGCTCCTACAATGAGCAGTTCTTC
CDR3: CASSQRVRSYNEQFF

J: TRBJ1-3
size: NA
D: TRBD1
V: TRBV9
DNA: TGTGCCAGCAGCGTCGGAAACAGGGGGACAGGAAACACCATATATTTT
CDR3: CASSVGNRGTGNTIYF

J: TRBJ1-5
size: NA
D: NA
V: TRBV7-8
DNA: TGTGCCAGCAGCTTGCGGGGCATGGGCAATCAGCCCCAGCATTTT
CDR3: CASSLRGMGNQPQHF

J: TRBJ1-4
size: NA
D: NA
V: TRBV18
DNA: TGTGCCAGCTCACCACCTTCGGTGAATGAAAAACTGTTTTTT
CDR3: CASSPPSVNEKLFF

J: TRBJ1-1
size: NA
D: TRBD1
V: TRBV29-1
DNA: TGCAGCGTTGAGGACACAGGGGGGAACACTGAAGCTTTCTTT
CDR3: CSVEDTGGNTEAFF

J: TRBJ2-1
size: NA
D: TRBD1
V: TRBV4-1
DNA: TGCGCCAGCAGCCAAGAGCCCCCTCAGGGGGCAGGGTTCTACAATGAGCAGTTCTTC
CDR3: CASSQEPPQGAGFYNEQFF

J: TRBJ2-1
size: NA
D: TRBD2
V: TRBV7-9
DNA: TGTGCCAGCAGTTCCTTGGGGACTAGCGGGGGGAATGAGCAGTTCTTC
CDR3: CASSSLGTSGGNEQFF

J: TRBJ2-1
size: NA
D: NA
V: TRBV5-1
DNA: TGCGCCAGCAGCTGGCGAGGGAGTGACAATGAGCAGTTCTTC
CDR3: CASSWRGSDNEQFF

J: TRBJ2-7
size: NA
D: NA
V: TRBV4-1
DNA: TGCGCCAGCAGCCAAGCGGGACACAACTACGAGCAGTACTTC
CDR3: CASSQAGHNYEQYF

J: TRBJ1-1
size: once
D: NA
V: TRBV6-5
DNA: TGTGCCAGCAGTTACGGAGGGCCGAACACTGAAGCTTTCTTT
CDR3: CASSYGGPNTEAFF

J: TRBJ2-5
size: few
D: NA
V: TRBV11-2
DNA: TGTGCCAGCAGCTTAATCTGGGGAGTCGTGAAGACCCAGTACTTC
CDR3: CASSLIWGVVKTQYF

J: TRBJ1-2
size: NA
D: TRBD1
V: TRBV19
DNA: TGTGCCAGTACCGTTGACAGGGCCGCCGGAAACTATGGCTACACCTTC
CDR3: CASTVDRAAGNYGYTF

J: TRBJ2-2
size: many
D: NA
V: TRBV2
DNA: TGTGCCAGCAGAGCTACTAGCTCCGGGGAGCTGTTTTTT
CDR3: CASRATSSGELFF

J: TRBJ2-7
size: NA
D: NA
V: TRBV9
DNA: TGTGCCAGCAGCGGGGGGCAGGGGCGCTTCTACGAGCAGTACTTC
CDR3: CASSGGQGRFYEQYF

J: TRBJ1-3
size: NA
D: NA
V: TRBV7-9
DNA: TGTGCCAGCAGCTTAGGTGAGGGAAACACCATATATTTT
CDR3: CASSLGEGNTIYF

J: TRBJ1-6
size: NA
D: NA
V: TRBV2
DNA: TGTGCCAGCAGTGCGGTTCCCTATTCACCCCTCCACTTT
CDR3: CASSAVPYSPLHF

J: TRBJ2-5
size: NA
D: TRBD2
V: TRBV11-2
DNA: TGTGCCAGCAGCTTCGGACTAGCGGGAGAGACCCAGTACTTC
CDR3: CASSFGLAGETQYF

J: TRBJ2-7
size: NA
D: TRBD1
V: TRBV2
DNA: TGTGCCAGCAGTGAAGCAAGGACAGGGGCTGTCAACGAGCAGTACTTC
CDR3: CASSEARTGAVNEQYF

J: TRBJ2-1
size: NA
D: TRBD1
V: TRBV10-3
DNA: TGTGCCATCAGAGGCACCGGGACAGGGGGCAATGAGCAGTTCTTC
CDR3: CAIRGTGTGGNEQFF

J: TRBJ1-5
size: NA
D: NA
V: TRBV5-6
DNA: TGTGCCAGCAGCTTAGCGTGGGGACATAGCAATCAGCCCCAGCATTTT
CDR3: CASSLAWGHSNQPQHF

J: TRBJ1-2
size: NA
D: NA
V: TRBV2
DNA: TGTGCCAGCAGTACAGGTGCACCTAACTATGGCTACACCTTC
CDR3: CASSTGAPNYGYTF

J: TRBJ2-1
size: NA
D: NA
V: TRBV28
DNA: TGTGCCAGCAGTTTGGGGAGGAACAATGAGCAGTTCTTC
CDR3: CASSLGRNNEQFF

J: TRBJ1-2
size: NA
D: NA
V: TRBV5-1
DNA: TGCGCCAGCGCCCAGTCCGGGATAAACTATGGCTACACCTTC
CDR3: CASAQSGINYGYTF

J: TRBJ1-2
size: NA
D: NA
V: TRBV11-2
DNA: TGTGCCAGCAGCCTCGACAGGAACCACTATGGCTACACCTTC
CDR3: CASSLDRNHYGYTF

J: TRBJ1-2
size: NA
D: TRBD1
V: TRBV27
DNA: TGTGCCAGCAGTTTTTTTCCGGGACAGGAAGTCGTGAGTGGCTACACCTTC
CDR3: CASSFFPGQEVVSGYTF

J: TRBJ1-1
size: NA
D: NA
V: TRBV12-3/TRBV12-4
DNA: TGTGCCAGCAGTCCCTCGGGGAACACTGAAGCTTTCTTT
CDR3: CASSPSGNTEAFF

J: TRBJ2-3
size: NA
D: TRBD2
V: TRBV14
DNA: TGTGCCAGCAGCCAAGATCTTCGGCGGGAGCCCGCAGATACGCAGTATTTT
CDR3: CASSQDLRREPADTQYF

J: TRBJ1-5
size: NA
D: NA
V: TRBV24-1
DNA: TGTGCCACCAGTGATTTGGAGGAGGGGCCAAGGAATCAGCCCCAGCATTTT
CDR3: CATSDLEEGPRNQPQHF

J: TRBJ1-2
size: NA
D: TRBD1
V: TRBV5-8
DNA: TGTGCCAGCACCGCGAAATTTTACAGGGGTACGAACTATGGCTACACCTTC
CDR3: CASTAKFYRGTNYGYTF

J: TRBJ1-6
size: NA
D: NA
V: TRBV7-9
DNA: TGTGCCAGCAGCTTAGGGTTGTCCAGGGGTGAAAATTCACCCCTCCACTTT
CDR3: CASSLGLSRGENSPLHF

J: TRBJ2-1
size: once
D: TRBD2
V: TRBV7-3
DNA: TGTGCCAGCAGCTTATACACTCCCGGGACTAGCGGGGGAAATGAGCAGTTCTTC
CDR3: CASSLYTPGTSGGNEQFF

J: TRBJ1-2
size: NA
D: TRBD1
V: TRBV27
DNA: TGTGCCAGCAGTTTCCGTGACAGGGACGGGGGCTACACCTTC
CDR3: CASSFRDRDGGYTF

J: TRBJ1-1
size: NA
D: NA
V: TRBV11-3
DNA: TGTGCCAGCAGAAAAGGAGGTTTCAACACTGAAGCTTTCTTT
CDR3: CASRKGGFNTEAFF

J: TRBJ1-3
size: NA
D: NA
V: TRBV4-1
DNA: TGCGCCAGCAGCCATCCGGGTTTCTCTGGAAACACCATATATTTT
CDR3: CASSHPGFSGNTIYF

J: TRBJ1-5
size: NA
D: TRBD1
V: TRBV20-1
DNA: TGCAGTGCTAGTTTGGACAGGGCAGGGAAGCCCCAGCATTTT
CDR3: CSASLDRAGKPQHF

J: TRBJ1-4
size: NA
D: NA
V: TRBV18
DNA: TGTGCCAGCTCACGGACGTATAGGGGTGATGAAAAACTGTTTTTT
CDR3: CASSRTYRGDEKLFF

J: TRBJ1-6
size: NA
D: NA
V: TRBV9
DNA: TGTGCCAGCAGCGTAGTGGAGGATTCACCCCTCCACTTT
CDR3: CASSVVEDSPLHF

J: TRBJ1-1
size: once
D: NA
V: TRBV5-8
DNA: TGTGCCAGCAGCTTGGACTACAGGGCGCTCACTGAAGCTTTCTTT
CDR3: CASSLDYRALTEAFF

J: TRBJ1-5
size: NA
D: TRBD1
V: TRBV18
DNA: TGTGCCAGCTCACCCCCCGGGGGGACAGGGGGCAATCAGCCCCAGCATTTT
CDR3: CASSPPGGTGGNQPQHF

J: TRBJ1-5
size: few
D: NA
V: TRBV18
DNA: TGTGCCAGCTCACCGCGCGATCAGCCCCAGCATTTT
CDR3: CASSPRDQPQHF

J: TRBJ2-1
size: NA
D: TRBD2
V: TRBV5-4
DNA: TGTGCCAGCAGCCCCGGGACTAGGGAGGGGAATGAGCAGTTCTTC
CDR3: CASSPGTREGNEQFF

J: TRBJ2-1
size: NA
D: TRBD1
V: TRBV9
DNA: TGTGCCAGCAGCGTAGAGGGCAGGGGGCTACACAATGAGCAGTTCTTC
CDR3: CASSVEGRGLHNEQFF

J: TRBJ1-5
size: NA
D: NA
V: TRBV10-3
DNA: TGTGCCATCAGTGAGTCGATGGGCCCTTATCCCCAGCATTTT
CDR3: CAISESMGPYPQHF

J: TRBJ2-1
size: NA
D: TRBD2
V: TRBV3-1/TRBV3-2
DNA: TGTGCCAGCAGCCAACCAGGCGGGAGGGCCGCTGAGCAGTTCTTC
CDR3: CASSQPGGRAAEQFF

J: TRBJ1-3
size: NA
D: NA
V: TRBV5-1
DNA: TGCGCCAGCAACTCTGATACGGGAAACACCATATATTTT
CDR3: CASNSDTGNTIYF